The present T cell receptor beta chain was sequenced within a study of CD8+ T cells in alopecia areata. Regarding this clone: The antigen is unknown.

Study-level results: Clonality exceeded that of normal scalp in lesional scalp, most notably in alopecia totalis/universalis. Mouse data revealed clearer TCR sharing than patient data did, a gap possibly tied to HLA.

The germline V gene encodes CDR1 MNHEY and CDR2 SVGAGI. The CDR3 loop spans 14 amino acids. V lost 0 bases, J lost 1 base, and 7 bases lay in between. Both peripheral blood and punch biopsies of lesional scalp skin were obtained from patients who had alopecia areata. Extracted RNA was reverse transcribed into cDNA, the sequencing template. Data came from immunoSEQ multiplex PCR; TCRdb stores just in-frame clones and leaves some out. Altogether about 120,000 clones are present, approximately 48% being singletons, with the ten largest covering roughly 20%. The V and J genes are TRBV6-5 and TRBJ2-7; D is perhaps TRBD1 (5 bases). This specimen was CD8+ T cells sorted from blood, taken at week 0. The TCR sequence derives from a human donor with alopecia areata. CDR3 in DNA: TGTGCCAGCAGTTACTCACCAGGGTCCTACGAGCAGTACTTC. This translates into CASSYSPGSYEQYF.